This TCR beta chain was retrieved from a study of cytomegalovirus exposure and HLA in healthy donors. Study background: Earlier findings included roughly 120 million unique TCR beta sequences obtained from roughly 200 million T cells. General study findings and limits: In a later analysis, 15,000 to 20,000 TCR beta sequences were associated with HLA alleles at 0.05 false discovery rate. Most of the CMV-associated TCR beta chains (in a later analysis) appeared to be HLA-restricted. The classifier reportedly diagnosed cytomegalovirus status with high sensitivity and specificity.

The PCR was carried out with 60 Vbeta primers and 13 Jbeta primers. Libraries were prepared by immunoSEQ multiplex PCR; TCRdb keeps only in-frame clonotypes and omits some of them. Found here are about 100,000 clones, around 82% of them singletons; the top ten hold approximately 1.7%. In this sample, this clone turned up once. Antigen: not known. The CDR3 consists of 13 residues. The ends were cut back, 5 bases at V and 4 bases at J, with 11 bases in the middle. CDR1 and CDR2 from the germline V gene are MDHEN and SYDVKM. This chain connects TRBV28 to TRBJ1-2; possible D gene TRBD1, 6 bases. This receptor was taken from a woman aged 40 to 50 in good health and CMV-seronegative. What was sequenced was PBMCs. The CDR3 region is CASSPGTIYGYTF. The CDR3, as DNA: TGTGCCAGCAGTCCCGGGACAATCTATGGCTACACCTTC.